This T cell receptor beta chain was recovered during a study of blood T cell repertoires in COVID-19. Background on the study: Researchers got acute and convalescent COVID-19 samples from the United States, Italy and Spain. T cells, B-cell-depleted T cells, or PBMCs provided the cDNA or gDNA that served as material.

Under the authors' procedure: The authors estimated nucleated cell counts from reference gene primer amplification. Profiling relied on immunoSEQ multiplex PCR, and the TCRdb table lists in-frame clones only, not all of them. V, J and clone size reflect that table, while D and trimming were determined from the DNA. The table has over 150,000 clones, approximately 83% seen once. The CDR3 is 17 residues long. V lost 4 bases and J lost 5, with 21 bases in between. Germline-derived CDR1 and CDR2 are MDHEN and SYDVKM. Seattle's enrolled individuals joined amid active infection and were then monitored longitudinally.

This receptor was identified in a woman between 40 and 55 years old with COVID-19, enrolled during active disease. This chain uses TRBV28 with TRBJ1-3; possible D gene TRBD1, 6 bases. Sequencing input: peripheral blood. For the CDR3, the DNA is TGTGCCAGCAGTTCCGTCGAAACAGGGCCCGGTCGAAACACCATATATTTT. Translating gives CASSSVETGPGRNTIYF.